Below are 5 T cell receptor beta chains sequenced from a single sample in a study of T cells in Graves' hyperthyroidism and ophthalmopathy. Authors of the study amplified TCR beta CDR3 regions from RNA transcripts. A set of HTBI primers served as the primers for a first-round RT-PCR of the TCR CDR3. MiXCR, run by TCRdb on the multiplex PCR reads, gives a single entry per CDR3 protein. The sample lists about 640,000 distinct CDR3 sequences, less than 25% occurring once. The sequenced sample was blood. The source of these receptors is a man between 25 and 39 years old with Graves' ophthalmopathy.

Many counts were recorded for this clonotype. V gene TRBV3-1 combines with J gene TRBJ2-1; D is unresolved. From germline, CDR1 is LGHDT and CDR2 YNNKEL (reference sequence). With 0 bases removed from V and 5 bases from J, the gap between germline ends came to 17 bases. The CDR3 spans 17 residues. The CDR3, as DNA: TGTGCCAGCAGCCAAGATTACCTTCTTACCGGCCACAATGAGCAGTTCTTC. Protein sequence: CASSQDYLLTGHNEQFF.

This sequence joins TRBV28 and TRBJ1-5, with a tentative D call TRBD1 (5 bases). There are 15 residues in the CDR3. Trimming cost V 11 bases and J 1 base, with 18 bases left between them. The germline V gene encodes CDR1 MDHEN and CDR2 SYDVKM. CDR3 in amino acids: CASNAGTESNQPQHF. CDR3 bases: TGTGCCTCGAACGCCGGGACGGAAAGCAATCAGCCCCAGCATTTT.

Remarks on this clonotype: One base away lies a much larger clone, so this may be a sequencing read error. This rearrangement joins TRBV30 to TRBJ2-5; the D gene is possibly TRBD2 (6 bases). There are 12 residues in the CDR3. CDR1 is GTSNPN, CDR2 SVGIG, per germline (reference sequence). Trimming cost V 2 bases and J 6 bases, with 10 bases left between them. CDR3 in DNA: TGTGCCTGGAGTATGGGCGGGAAGACCCAGTACTTC. Translated, it gives CAWSMGGKTQYF.

The V gene is TRBV11-1, the J gene TRBJ2-2; D remains unclear. The V and J ends lost 2 bases and 5 bases respectively, with 9 bases between them. This CDR3 contains 14 residues. Per germline, CDR1 SGHAT and CDR2 FQDESV (reference sequence). CDR3 nucleotide sequence: TGTGCCAGCAGCTTAAGTAAGAGGACCGGGGAGCTGTTTTTT. This gives the protein CASSLSKRTGELFF.

The chain carries TRBV6-5 and TRBJ2-5; TRBD1 matches 9 bases. There are 14 residues in the CDR3. Germline lookup yields CDR1 MNHEY and CDR2 SVGAGI. J gave up 5 bases and V 0 bases, and 1 base lay outside the gene matches. CDR3 sequence reads: CASSYSTGGETQYF. In DNA, the CDR3 is TGTGCCAGCAGTTACTCGACAGGGGGGGAGACCCAGTACTTC.